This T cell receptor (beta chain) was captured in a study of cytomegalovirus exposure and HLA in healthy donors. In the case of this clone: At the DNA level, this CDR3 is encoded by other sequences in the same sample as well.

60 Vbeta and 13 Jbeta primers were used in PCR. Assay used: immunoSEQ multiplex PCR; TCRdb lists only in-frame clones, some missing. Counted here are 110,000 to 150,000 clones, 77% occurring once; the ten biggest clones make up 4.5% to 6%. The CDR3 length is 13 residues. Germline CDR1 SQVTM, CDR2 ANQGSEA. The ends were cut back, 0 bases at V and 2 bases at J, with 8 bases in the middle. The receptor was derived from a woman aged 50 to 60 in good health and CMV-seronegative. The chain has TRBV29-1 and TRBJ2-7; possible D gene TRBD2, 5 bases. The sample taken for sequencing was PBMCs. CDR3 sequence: CSVEDEGTYEQYF. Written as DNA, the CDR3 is TGCAGCGTTGAAGACGAGGGAACCTACGAGCAGTACTTC.